This T cell receptor (beta chain) was retrieved from a study of T cell responses to AZD1222 COVID-19 vaccine. Study summary: Analyses pooled second doses at about 4 or about 12 weeks.

CDR1 is LNHDA and CDR2 is SQIVND in the germline V gene (reference sequence). The CDR3 consists of 15 residues. Trimming stripped 6 bases from V and 7 bases from J, with 18 bases between. As to this clone: Its antigen remains unknown.

Findings and caveats of the study: In a largely white British group with more females than males, clonal diversity was possibly underestimated. As reported, nearly half of all spike-specific TCRs target variant regions that are unmutated. Repertoire sampling happened only post peak T cell response.

Sequencing used immunoSEQ multiplex PCR; TCRdb keeps in-frame clones, though not all of them. The top ten hold around 1.8% of the sample, which has around 100,000 clones, 88% seen once. This TCR was sampled from an adult in good health. The chain has TRBV19 and TRBJ1-4; D is possibly TRBD1 (6 bases). The sample here was peripheral blood, taken on day 0 of AZD1222 vaccination. CDR3 sequence (DNA): TGTGCCAGTAGACGGACTCAGGGGCGGAGTGAAAAACTGTTTTTT. This codes for CASRRTQGRSEKLFF.